This entry concerns a single TCR beta chain. What it recognizes is unknown. This record belongs to a study of cytomegalovirus exposure and HLA in healthy donors. Points from the study as a whole: Whilst most TCR sequences proved rare, a subset of public TCRs occurred across many donors.

The germline V gene encodes CDR1 SGHTA and CDR2 FQGTGA. The CDR3 has 15 amino acids. Trimming removed 2 bases from V and 4 bases from J; junction bases left unmatched: 5. This PCR relied on a set of 60 Vbeta primers and 13 Jbeta primers. In the original processing: A follow-up analysis tallied about 80 million unique TCR beta chains, approximately 11 million shared. Here immunoSEQ multiplex PCR was the method, and the copy in TCRdb shows in-frame clones only, minus some. The V and J calls and clone size come from that table; D and trimming were worked out from the DNA. The repertoire includes about 60,000 clones, 60% to 80% of them detected once, and about 2.3% sits in the top ten.

The chain uses TRBV7-3 and TRBJ2-3; 8 bases align to TRBD2. This receptor was obtained from a female donor in good health and CMV-seronegative. Material: PBMCs. The CDR3 sequence: CASSLRWREADTQYF. Written as DNA, the CDR3 is TGTGCCAGCAGCTTACGGTGGCGGGAGGCAGATACGCAGTATTTT.